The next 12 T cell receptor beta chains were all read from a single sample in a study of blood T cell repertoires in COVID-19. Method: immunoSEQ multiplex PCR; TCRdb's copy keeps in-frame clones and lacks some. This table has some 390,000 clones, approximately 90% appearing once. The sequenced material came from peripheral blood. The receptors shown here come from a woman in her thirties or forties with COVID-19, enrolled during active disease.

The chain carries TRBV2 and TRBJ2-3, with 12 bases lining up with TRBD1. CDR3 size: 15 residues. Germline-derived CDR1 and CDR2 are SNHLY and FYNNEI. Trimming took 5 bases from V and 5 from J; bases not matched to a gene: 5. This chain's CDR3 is CASSRDRGQKDTQYF. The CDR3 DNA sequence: TGTGCCAGCAGTCGGGACAGGGGGCAGAAAGATACGCAGTATTTT. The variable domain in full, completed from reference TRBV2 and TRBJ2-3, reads EPEVTQTPSHQVTQMGQEVILRCVPISNHLYFYWYRQILGQKVEFLVSFYNNEISEKSEIFDDQFSVERPDGSNFTLKIRSTKLEDSAMYFCASSRDRGQKDTQYFGPGTRLTVL.

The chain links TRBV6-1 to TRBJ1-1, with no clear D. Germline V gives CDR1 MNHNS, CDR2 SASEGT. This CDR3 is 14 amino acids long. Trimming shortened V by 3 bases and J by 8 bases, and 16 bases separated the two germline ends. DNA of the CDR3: TGTGCCAGCAGTGAGCTTGCCGGGGTGATAGAAGCTTTCTTT. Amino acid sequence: CASSELAGVIEAFF.

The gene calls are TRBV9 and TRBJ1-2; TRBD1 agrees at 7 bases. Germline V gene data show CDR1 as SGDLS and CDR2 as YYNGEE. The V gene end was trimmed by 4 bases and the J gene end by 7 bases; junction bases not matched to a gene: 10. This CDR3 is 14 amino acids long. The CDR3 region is CASSLGTASFGYTF. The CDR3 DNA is TGTGCCAGCAGCCTCGGGACAGCCAGTTTTGGCTACACCTTC.

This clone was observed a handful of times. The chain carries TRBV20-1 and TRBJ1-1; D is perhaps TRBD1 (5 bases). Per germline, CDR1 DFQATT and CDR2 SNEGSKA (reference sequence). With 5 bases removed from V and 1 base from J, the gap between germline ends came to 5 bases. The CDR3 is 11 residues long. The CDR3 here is CSAQGNTEAFF. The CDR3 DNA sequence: TGCAGTGCTCAGGGGAACACTGAAGCTTTCTTT.

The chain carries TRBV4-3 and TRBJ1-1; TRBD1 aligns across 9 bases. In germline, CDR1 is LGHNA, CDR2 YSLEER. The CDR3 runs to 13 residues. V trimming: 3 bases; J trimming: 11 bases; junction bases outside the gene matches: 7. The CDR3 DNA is TGCGCCAGCAGCCAGGGAGGGACAGGGTTGGCTTTCTTT. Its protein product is CASSQGGTGLAFF.

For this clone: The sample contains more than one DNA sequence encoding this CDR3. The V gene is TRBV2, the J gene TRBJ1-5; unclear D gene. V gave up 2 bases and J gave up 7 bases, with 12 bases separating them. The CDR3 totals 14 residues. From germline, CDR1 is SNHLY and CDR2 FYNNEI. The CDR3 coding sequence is TGTGCCAGCAGTGAAAGGACGGGGAACCAGCCCCAGCATTTT. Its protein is CASSERTGNQPQHF.

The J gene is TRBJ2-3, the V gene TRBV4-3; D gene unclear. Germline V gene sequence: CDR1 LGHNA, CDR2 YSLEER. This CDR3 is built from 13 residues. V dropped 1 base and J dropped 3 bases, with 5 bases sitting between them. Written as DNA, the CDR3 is TGCGCCAGCAGCCAAGGGGCGACAGATACGCAGTATTTT. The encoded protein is CASSQGATDTQYF.

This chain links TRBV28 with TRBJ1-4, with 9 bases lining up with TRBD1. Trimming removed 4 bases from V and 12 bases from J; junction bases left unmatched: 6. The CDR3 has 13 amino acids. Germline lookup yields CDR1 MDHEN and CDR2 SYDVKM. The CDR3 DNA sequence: TGTGCCAGCAGTTGGGACAGGGAAGGGGAACTGTTTTTT. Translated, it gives CASSWDREGELFF. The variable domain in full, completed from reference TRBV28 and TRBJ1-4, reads DVKVTQSSRYLVKRTGEKVFLECVQDMDHENMFWYRQDPGLGLRLIYFSYDVKMKEKGDIPEGYSVSREKKERFSLILESASTNQTSMYLCASSWDREGELFFGSGTQLSVL.

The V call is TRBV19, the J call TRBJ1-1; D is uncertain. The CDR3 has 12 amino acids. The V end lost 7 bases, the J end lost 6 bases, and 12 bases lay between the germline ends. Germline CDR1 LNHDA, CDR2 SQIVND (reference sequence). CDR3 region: CASTSRTAEAFF. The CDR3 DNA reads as TGTGCCAGTACTTCTAGAACGGCTGAAGCTTTCTTT.

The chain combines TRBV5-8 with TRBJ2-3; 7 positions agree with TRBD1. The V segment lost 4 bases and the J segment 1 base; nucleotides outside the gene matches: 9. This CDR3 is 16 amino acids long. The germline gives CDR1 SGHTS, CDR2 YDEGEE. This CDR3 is CASSSNRGPGTDTQYF. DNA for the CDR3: TGTGCCAGCAGCAGCAACAGGGGACCGGGCACAGATACGCAGTATTTT.

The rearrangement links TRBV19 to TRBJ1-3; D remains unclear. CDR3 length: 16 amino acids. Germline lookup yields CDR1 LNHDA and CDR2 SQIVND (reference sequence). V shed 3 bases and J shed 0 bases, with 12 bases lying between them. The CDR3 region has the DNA TGTGCCAGTAGTATTCCCCACAGCTTCTCTGGAAACACCATATATTTT. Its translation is CASSIPHSFSGNTIYF.

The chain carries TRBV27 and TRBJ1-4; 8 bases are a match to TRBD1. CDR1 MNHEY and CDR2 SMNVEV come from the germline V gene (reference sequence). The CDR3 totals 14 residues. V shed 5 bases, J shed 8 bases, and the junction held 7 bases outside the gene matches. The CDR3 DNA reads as TGTGCCAGCAGTCCCGGGGACAGGCGGGAAAAACTGTTTTTT. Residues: CASSPGDRREKLFF. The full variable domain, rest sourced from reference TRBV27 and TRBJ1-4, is EAQVTQNPRYLITVTGKKLTVTCSQNMNHEYMSWYRQDPGLGLRQIYYSMNVEVTDKGDVPEGYKVSRKEKRNFPLILESPSPNQTSLYFCASSPGDRREKLFFGSGTQLSVL.